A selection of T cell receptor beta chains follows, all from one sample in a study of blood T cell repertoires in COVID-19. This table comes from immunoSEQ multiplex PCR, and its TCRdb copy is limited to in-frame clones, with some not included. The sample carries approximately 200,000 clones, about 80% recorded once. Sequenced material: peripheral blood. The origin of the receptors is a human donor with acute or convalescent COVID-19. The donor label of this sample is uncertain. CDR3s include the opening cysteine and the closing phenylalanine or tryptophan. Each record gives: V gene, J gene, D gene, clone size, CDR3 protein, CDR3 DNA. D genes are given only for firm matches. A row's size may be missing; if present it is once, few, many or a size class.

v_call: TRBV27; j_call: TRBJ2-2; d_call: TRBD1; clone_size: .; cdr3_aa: CASSPQGARAGELFF; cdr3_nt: TGTGCCAGCAGTCCCCAGGGGGCGAGAGCCGGGGAGCTGTTTTTT
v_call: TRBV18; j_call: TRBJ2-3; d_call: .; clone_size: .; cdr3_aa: CASSRTSSPDTQYF; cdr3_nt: TGTGCCAGCTCGAGAACTAGTTCCCCAGATACGCAGTATTTT
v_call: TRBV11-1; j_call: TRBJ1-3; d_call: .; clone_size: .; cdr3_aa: CASSVREPSGNTIYF; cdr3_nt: TGTGCCAGCAGCGTCCGAGAGCCGTCTGGAAACACCATATATTTT
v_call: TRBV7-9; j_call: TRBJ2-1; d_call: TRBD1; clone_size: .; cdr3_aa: CASSLADRERQFF; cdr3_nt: TGTGCCAGCAGCTTAGCGGACAGGGAGCGGCAGTTCTTC
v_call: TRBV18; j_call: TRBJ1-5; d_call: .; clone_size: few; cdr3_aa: CASSPVAVQWPQHF; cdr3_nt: TGTGCCAGCTCACCAGTGGCAGTCCAGTGGCCCCAGCATTTT
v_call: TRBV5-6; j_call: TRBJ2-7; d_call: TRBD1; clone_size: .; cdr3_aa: CASSDRQGRREQYF; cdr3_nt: TGTGCCAGCAGCGACAGACAGGGGCGGCGCGAGCAGTACTTC
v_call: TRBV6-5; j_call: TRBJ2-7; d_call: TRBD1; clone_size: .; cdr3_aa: CASRPGQVTYEQYF; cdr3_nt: TGTGCCAGCAGACCGGGACAGGTGACATACGAGCAGTACTTC
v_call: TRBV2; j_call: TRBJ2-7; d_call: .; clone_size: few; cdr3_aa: CASKDDSTYEQYF; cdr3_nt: TGTGCCAGCAAGGATGACAGTACCTACGAGCAGTACTTC
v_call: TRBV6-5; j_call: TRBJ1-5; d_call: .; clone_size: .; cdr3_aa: CASSYRTGNQPQHF; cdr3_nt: TGTGCCAGCAGTTACCGGACAGGCAATCAGCCCCAGCATTTT
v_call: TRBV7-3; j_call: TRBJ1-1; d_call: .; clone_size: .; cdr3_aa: CASSLSPFGTEAFF; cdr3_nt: TGTGCCAGCAGCTTATCTCCTTTCGGCACTGAAGCTTTCTTT
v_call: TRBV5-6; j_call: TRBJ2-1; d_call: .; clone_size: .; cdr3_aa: CASAPSETPLDNEQFF; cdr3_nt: TGTGCCAGCGCACCTTCGGAGACCCCCCTTGACAATGAGCAGTTCTTC
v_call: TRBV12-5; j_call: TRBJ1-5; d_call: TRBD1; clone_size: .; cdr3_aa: CASGQGQGRSNQPQHF; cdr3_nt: TGTGCTAGTGGACAGGGACAGGGGAGGAGCAATCAGCCCCAGCATTTT
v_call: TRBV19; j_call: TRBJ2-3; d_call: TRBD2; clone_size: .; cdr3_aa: CASSIGGRGELTDTQYF; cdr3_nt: TGTGCCAGTAGTATAGGAGGGAGGGGCGAGTTGACAGATACGCAGTATTTT
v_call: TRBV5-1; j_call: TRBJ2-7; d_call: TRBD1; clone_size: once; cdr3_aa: CASSLGTGNYEQYF; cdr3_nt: TGCGCCAGCAGCTTGGGGACAGGGAACTACGAGCAGTACTTC
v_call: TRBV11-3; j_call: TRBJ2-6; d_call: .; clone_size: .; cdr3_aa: CASSYTGANVLTF; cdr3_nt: TGTGCCAGCAGCTACACTGGGGCCAACGTCCTGACTTTC
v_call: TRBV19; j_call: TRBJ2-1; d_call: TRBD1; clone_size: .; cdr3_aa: CASSTQGARQFF; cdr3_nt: TGTGCCAGTAGTACCCAGGGGGCGCGACAGTTCTTC
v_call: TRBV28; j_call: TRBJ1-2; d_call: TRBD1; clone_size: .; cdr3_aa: CASSLQGDRGYTF; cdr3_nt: TGTGCCAGCAGCCTCCAGGGGGATAGAGGCTACACCTTC
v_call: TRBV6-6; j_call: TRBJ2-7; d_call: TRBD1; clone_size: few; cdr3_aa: CASSRGTGEGEQYF; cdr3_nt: TGTGCCAGCAGTCGCGGGACAGGGGAAGGGGAGCAGTACTTC
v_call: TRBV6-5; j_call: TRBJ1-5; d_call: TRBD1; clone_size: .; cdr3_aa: CAGNRGQGQPQHF; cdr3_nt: TGTGCCGGCAACAGGGGGCAAGGTCAGCCCCAGCATTTT
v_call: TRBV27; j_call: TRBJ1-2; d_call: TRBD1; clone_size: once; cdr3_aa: CASSPRTGAFYGYTF; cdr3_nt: TGTGCCAGCAGTCCCCGGACAGGGGCTTTCTATGGCTACACCTTC
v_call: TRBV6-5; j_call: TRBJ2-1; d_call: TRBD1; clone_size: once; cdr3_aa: CASSYSHRGVANEQFF; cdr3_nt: TGTGCCAGCAGTTACTCCCACAGGGGAGTGGCCAATGAGCAGTTCTTC
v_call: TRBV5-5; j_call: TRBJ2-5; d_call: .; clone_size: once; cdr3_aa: CASSRTAQETQYF; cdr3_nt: TGTGCCAGCAGCCGGACAGCCCAAGAGACCCAGTACTTC
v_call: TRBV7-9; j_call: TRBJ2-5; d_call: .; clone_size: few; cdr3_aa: CASSRSGPLGETQYF; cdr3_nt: TGTGCCAGCAGTCGGAGCGGGCCGTTGGGTGAGACCCAGTACTTC
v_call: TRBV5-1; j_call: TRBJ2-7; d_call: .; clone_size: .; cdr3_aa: CASSLAGYSSYEQYF; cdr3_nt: TGCGCCAGCAGCTTGGCAGGATATAGCTCCTACGAGCAGTACTTC
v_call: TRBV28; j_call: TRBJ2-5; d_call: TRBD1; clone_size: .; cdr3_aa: CASSSAGTAQETQYF; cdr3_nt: TGTGCCAGCAGTTCCGCCGGGACAGCTCAAGAGACCCAGTACTTC
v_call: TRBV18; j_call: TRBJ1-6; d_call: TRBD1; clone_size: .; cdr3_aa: CASSPQRTGPNSPLHF; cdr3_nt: TGTGCCAGCTCACCCCAGAGGACAGGGCCAAATTCACCCCTCCACTTT
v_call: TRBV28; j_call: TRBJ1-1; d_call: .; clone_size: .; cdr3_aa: CASTTTLGQTNEAFF; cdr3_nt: TGTGCCAGCACCACAACTCTCGGACAGACAAATGAAGCTTTCTTT
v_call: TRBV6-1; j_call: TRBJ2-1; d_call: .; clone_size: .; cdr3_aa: CASSERVVYNEQFF; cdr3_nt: TGTGCCAGCAGTGAGAGGGTCGTTTACAATGAGCAGTTCTTC
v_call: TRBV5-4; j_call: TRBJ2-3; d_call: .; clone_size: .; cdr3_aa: CASSLGGASTDTQYF; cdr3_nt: TGTGCCAGCAGCTTAGGCGGGGCCAGCACAGATACGCAGTATTTT
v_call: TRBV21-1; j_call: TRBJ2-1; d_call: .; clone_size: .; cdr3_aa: CASSKASVLDRENYNEQFF; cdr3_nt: TGTGCCAGCAGCAAAGCCTCGGTGCTAGATCGGGAAAACTACAATGAGCAGTTCTTC
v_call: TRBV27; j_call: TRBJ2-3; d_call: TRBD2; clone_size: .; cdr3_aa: CASSLTSGSTYTQYF; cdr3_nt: TGTGCCAGCAGTCTGACTAGCGGGAGTACATATACGCAGTATTTT
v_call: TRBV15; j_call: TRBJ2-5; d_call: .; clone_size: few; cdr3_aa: CATSRGGTGEETQYF; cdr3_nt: TGTGCCACCAGCAGAGGCGGGACTGGGGAGGAGACCCAGTACTTC
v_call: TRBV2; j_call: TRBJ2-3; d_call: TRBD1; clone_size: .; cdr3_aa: CASSEFQGAVDTQYF; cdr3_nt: TGTGCCAGCAGTGAGTTTCAGGGGGCCGTAGATACGCAGTATTTT
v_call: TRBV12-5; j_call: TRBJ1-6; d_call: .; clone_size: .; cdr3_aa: CASGESSYNSPLHF; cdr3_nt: TGTGCTAGTGGCGAGAGCTCCTATAATTCACCCCTCCACTTT
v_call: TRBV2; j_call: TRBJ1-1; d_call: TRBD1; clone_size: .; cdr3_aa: CASSEVAGQGRTEAFF; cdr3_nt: TGTGCCAGCAGTGAGGTGGCCGGACAGGGTAGGACTGAAGCTTTCTTT
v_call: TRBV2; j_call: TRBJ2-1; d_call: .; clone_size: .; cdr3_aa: CASREWHEQFF; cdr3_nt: TGTGCCAGCAGGGAGTGGCATGAGCAGTTCTTC
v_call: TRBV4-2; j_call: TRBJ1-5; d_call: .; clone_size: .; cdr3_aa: CASSQGNQPQHF; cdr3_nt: TGTGCCAGCAGTCAGGGGAATCAGCCCCAGCATTTT
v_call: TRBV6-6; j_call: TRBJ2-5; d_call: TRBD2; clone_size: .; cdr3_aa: CASSLARGGGETQYF; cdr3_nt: TGTGCCAGCAGCCTCGCCCGCGGGGGGGGAGAGACCCAGTACTTC
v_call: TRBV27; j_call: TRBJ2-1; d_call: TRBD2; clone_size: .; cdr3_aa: CASSFINRLAGGAEQFF; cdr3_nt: TGTGCCAGCAGTTTTATAAACAGACTAGCGGGAGGGGCTGAGCAGTTCTTC
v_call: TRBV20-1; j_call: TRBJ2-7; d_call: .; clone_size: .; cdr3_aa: CSARDVRGQYF; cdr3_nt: TGCAGTGCTAGAGATGTACGGGGGCAGTACTTC